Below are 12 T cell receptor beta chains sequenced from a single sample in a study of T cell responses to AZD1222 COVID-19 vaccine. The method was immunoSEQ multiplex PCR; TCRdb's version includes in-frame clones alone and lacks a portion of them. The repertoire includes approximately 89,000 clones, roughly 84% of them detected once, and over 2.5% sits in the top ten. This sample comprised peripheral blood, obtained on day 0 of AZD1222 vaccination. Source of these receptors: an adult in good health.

The CDR3 coding sequence is TGTGCCAGCAGTCAACCAGGGGGCGAAAAACTGTTTTTT. Translating gives CASSQPGGEKLFF. V gene TRBV28 combines with J gene TRBJ1-4, with 8 bases matching TRBD1. In germline, CDR1 is MDHEN, CDR2 SYDVKM. The CDR3 extends over 13 amino acids. Losses at the gene ends were 5 bases for V and 8 bases for J; bases not matched to a gene: 4.

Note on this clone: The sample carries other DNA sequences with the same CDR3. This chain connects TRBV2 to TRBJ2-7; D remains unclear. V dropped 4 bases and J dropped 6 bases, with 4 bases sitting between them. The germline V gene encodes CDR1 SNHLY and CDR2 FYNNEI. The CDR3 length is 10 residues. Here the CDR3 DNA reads TGTGCCAGCAGTGGGGTCGAGCAGTACTTC. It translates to CASSGVEQYF.

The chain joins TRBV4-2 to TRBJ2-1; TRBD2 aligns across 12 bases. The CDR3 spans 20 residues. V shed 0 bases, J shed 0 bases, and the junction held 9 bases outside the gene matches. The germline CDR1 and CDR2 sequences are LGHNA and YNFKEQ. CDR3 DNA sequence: TGTGCCAGCAGCCAAGAAGCACTAGCGGGGGGTATTAGCTCCTACAATGAGCAGTTCTTC. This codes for CASSQEALAGGISSYNEQFF.

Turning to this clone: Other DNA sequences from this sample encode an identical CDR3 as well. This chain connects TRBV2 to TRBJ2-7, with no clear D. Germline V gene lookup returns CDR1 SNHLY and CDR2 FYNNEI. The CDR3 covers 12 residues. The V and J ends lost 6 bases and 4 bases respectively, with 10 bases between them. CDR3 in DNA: TGTGCCAGCAGCCTCCTCTCTTACGAGCAGTACTTC. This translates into CASSLLSYEQYF.

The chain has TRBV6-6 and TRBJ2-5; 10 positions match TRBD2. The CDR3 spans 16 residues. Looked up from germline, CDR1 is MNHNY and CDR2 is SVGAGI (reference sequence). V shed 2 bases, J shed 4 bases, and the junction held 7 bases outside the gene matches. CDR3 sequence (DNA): TGTGCCAGCAGTTACGTCCGAGCGGGGGGGCTAGAGACCCAGTACTTC. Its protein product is CASSYVRAGGLETQYF.

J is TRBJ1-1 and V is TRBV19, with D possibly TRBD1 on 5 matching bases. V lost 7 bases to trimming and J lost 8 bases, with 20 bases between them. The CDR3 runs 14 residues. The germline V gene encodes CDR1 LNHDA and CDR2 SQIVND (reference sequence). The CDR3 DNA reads TGTGCCAGTAATTCACCTTCGAGCGGGGGAGAAGCTTTCTTT. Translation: CASNSPSSGGEAFF.

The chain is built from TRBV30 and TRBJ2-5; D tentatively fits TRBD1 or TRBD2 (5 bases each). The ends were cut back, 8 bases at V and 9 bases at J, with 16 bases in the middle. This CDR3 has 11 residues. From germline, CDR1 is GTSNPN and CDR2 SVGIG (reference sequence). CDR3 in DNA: TGTGCCAGAGGGGCGGAGAGGGCCCAGTACTTC. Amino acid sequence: CARGAERAQYF.

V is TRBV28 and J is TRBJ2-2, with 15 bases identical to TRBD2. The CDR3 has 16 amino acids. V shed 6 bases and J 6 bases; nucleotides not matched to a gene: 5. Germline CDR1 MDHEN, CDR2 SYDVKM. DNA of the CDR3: TGTGCCAGCAGCCGTGGACTAGCGGGGGGGGCCGGGGAGCTGTTTTTT. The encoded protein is CASSRGLAGGAGELFF.

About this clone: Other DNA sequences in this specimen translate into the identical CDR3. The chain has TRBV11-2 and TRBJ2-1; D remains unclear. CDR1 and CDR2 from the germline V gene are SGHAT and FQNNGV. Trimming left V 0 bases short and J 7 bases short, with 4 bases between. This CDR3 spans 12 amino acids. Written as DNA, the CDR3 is TGTGCCAGCAGCTTAGACCGGAATGAGCAGTTCTTC. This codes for CASSLDRNEQFF.

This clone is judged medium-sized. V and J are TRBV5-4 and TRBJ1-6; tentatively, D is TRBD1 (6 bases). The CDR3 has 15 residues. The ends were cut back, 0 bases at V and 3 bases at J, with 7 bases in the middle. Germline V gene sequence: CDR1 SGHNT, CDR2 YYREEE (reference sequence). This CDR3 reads CASSLDRVYNSPLHF. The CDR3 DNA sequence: TGTGCCAGCAGCTTGGACAGGGTCTATAATTCACCCCTCCACTTT.

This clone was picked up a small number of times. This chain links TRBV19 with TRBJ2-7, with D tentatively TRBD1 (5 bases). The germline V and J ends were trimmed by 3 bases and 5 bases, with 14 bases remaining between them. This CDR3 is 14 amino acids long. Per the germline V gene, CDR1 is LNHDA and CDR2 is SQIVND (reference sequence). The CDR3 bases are TGTGCCAGTAGTATCTTGCAGGGCAAGAACGAGCAGTACTTC. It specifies CASSILQGKNEQYF.

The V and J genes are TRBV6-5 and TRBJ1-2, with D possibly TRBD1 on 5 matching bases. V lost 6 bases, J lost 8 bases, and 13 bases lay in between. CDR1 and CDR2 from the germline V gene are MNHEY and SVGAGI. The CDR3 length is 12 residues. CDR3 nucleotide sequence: TGTGCCAGCAGCAAGGGGCGAGGAGGCTACACCTTC. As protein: CASSKGRGGYTF.